The clone carrying this T cell receptor (beta chain) appeared a single time. Its antigen is still unknown. Using RNA template, CDR3s of TCR alpha and beta were amplified with iRepertoire arm-PCR. Tissue mRNA or PBMC total RNA, 100-400 ng, went into one-step reverse transcription and amplification. TCRdb called the multiplex PCR reads again in MiXCR, with one record for every CDR3 protein. The table lists some 160,000 distinct CDR3 sequences, more than 35% of them singletons. The V gene's germline CDR1 is LNHDA and CDR2 SQIVND (reference sequence). V shed 2 bases, J shed 6 bases, and the junction held 10 bases outside the gene matches. The CDR3 is 16 amino acids. The sample belongs to a study of glioma-infiltrating T cells. Regarding the study as a whole: Above-expected tissue-blood divergence occurred in all gliomas, most in low-grade ones. Tissue and blood shared very few CDR3 sequences.

Material for sequencing was glioma tissue, nonneoplastic brain tissue, or PBMCs (not recorded which). The V call is TRBV19, the J call TRBJ2-1, with 7 bases identical to TRBD1. This clonotype was sampled from a human donor with low-grade glioma or glioblastoma, undergoing nonglioma brain surgery, or in good health (not recorded which). This CDR3 reads CASSIYETGTCNEQFF. CDR3 DNA sequence: TGTGCCAGTAGTATATATGAGACAGGGACCTGCAATGAGCAGTTCTTC.